Below are 6 T cell receptor beta chains sequenced from a single sample in a study of regulatory T cells in long-lasting Graves disease. Relying on iRepertoire HTBI primers and Arm-PCR of CDR3 regions, the team built TCR beta libraries. TCRdb re-called the multiplex PCR reads through MiXCR, storing one row per CDR3 protein. The sample comprises hundreds of thousands of distinct CDR3 sequences, around 12% of which are singletons, and 8% to 10% rests with the top ten. Time point of the sample: newly diagnosed GD, antithyroid drugs for less than 3 months. Construction of the TCR library relied on RNA isolated from PBMCs. These data were likewise used in another study, on T cells in Graves' hyperthyroidism and ophthalmopathy.

This sample comprised peripheral blood mononuclear cells (PBMCs), obtained at new diagnosis, from a patient treated with antithyroid drugs. These receptors originate from a woman aged 25-40 years with Graves disease.

In this sample, this clonotype turned up many times. The chain links TRBV19 to TRBJ1-6, with D possibly matching TRBD1 (5 bases). This CDR3 spans 14 amino acids. CDR1 and CDR2 from the germline V gene are LNHDA and SQIVND (reference sequence). The V end lost 6 bases, the J end lost 7 bases, and 13 bases lay between the germline ends. The CDR3 protein is CASSRGATNSPLHF. Here the CDR3 DNA reads TGTGCCAGTAGCCGAGGGGCTACGAATTCACCCCTCCACTTT.

This clonotype came up many times. V gene TRBV20-1 combines with J gene TRBJ2-1, with 10 bases fitting TRBD2. The germline CDR1 and CDR2 sequences are DFQATT and SNEGSKA (reference sequence). With 3 bases clipped from V and 8 bases from J, the junction kept 10 bases outside the gene matches. This CDR3 has 15 residues. The CDR3 coding sequence is TGCAGTGCTAGTATGCCAGCGGGAGGGTTATATGAGCAGTTCTTC. Residues: CSASMPAGGLYEQFF.

The table lists this clonotype with many counts. This rearrangement joins TRBV7-9 to TRBJ1-2; D might be TRBD1 (6 bases). CDR1 and CDR2 (germline): SEHNR, FQNEAQ (reference sequence). CDR3 length: 15 amino acids. The ends were cut back, 3 bases at V and 0 bases at J, with 11 bases in the middle. CDR3 region: CASSFRTATNYGYTF. CDR3 nucleotide sequence: TGTGCCAGCAGCTTTCGGACAGCTACTAACTATGGCTACACCTTC.

This clonotype was observed many times. The gene calls are TRBV4-2 and TRBJ2-1; D possibly matches TRBD1 or TRBD2 (5 bases each). Per germline, CDR1 LGHNA and CDR2 YNFKEQ. This CDR3 region has 12 residues. V dropped 7 bases and J dropped 8 bases, with 12 bases sitting between them. As DNA, the CDR3 is TGTGCCAGCATGGGGGATGGGGATGAGCAGTTCTTC. Its protein is CASMGDGDEQFF.

The rearrangement links TRBV11-2 to TRBJ2-1, with D hard to call. CDR3 size: 11 residues. CDR1 is SGHAT, CDR2 FQNNGV, per germline. V lost 5 bases and J lost 8, with 7 bases in between. The CDR3 nucleotides read TGTGCCAGCAGCCCTTACTATGAGCAGTTCTTC. It specifies CASSPYYEQFF.

The chain employs TRBV6-2 or TRBV6-3 and TRBJ1-2; D is uncertain. There are 15 residues in the CDR3. Germline CDR1 MNHEY, CDR2 SVGEGT. Trimming left V 6 bases short and J 1 base short, with 15 bases between. The CDR3 protein is CASRPEWRSNYGYTF. DNA of the CDR3: TGTGCCAGCAGGCCTGAATGGAGGAGTAACTATGGCTACACCTTC.